This T cell receptor (beta chain) was documented in a study of neurological immune-mediated disorders. Study in general: Relapsing-remitting disease affected roughly 31, and secondary progressive 3, of roughly 34 multiple sclerosis patients.

Sequencing runs each yielded over 170 million TCR-beta sequences from 15-18 subjects. MiXCR, applied by TCRdb to the 5' RACE reads, yields one record per CDR3 protein. The repertoire holds 50,000 or so distinct CDR3 sequences, with about 3% as singletons. The sample holds many counts of this clonotype. Its antigen is not identified. The unsorted libraries were prepared from 2 million PBMCs (stored at -80 C). Whole-study results and caveats: When the repertoires were grouped phylogenetically, those of 18 of the 34 multiple sclerosis patients came together in a single cluster of related CDR3 sequences, which points to a possible repertoire-level signature.

Material: PBMCs. This TCR was recovered from a man aged 40-50 years with multiple sclerosis.

In nucleotides, the CDR3 is TGTGCCAGCTCACCGCGACCGGGCTACAGTGGCTATGGCTACACCTTC. It translates to CASSPRPGYSGYGYTF. This chain links TRBV18 with TRBJ1-2; D gene unclear. V shed 3 bases and J shed 4 bases, with 18 bases lying between them. Germline CDR1 reads KGHSH; CDR2 reads LQKENI. The CDR3 is 16 residues long. The full variable domain, completed using reference TRBV18 and TRBJ1-2, is NAGVMQNPRHLVRRRGQEARLRCSPMKGHSHVYWYRQLPEEGLKFMVYLQKENIIDESGMPKERFSAEFPKEGPSILRIQQVVRGDSAAYFCASSPRPGYSGYGYTFGSGTRLTVV.